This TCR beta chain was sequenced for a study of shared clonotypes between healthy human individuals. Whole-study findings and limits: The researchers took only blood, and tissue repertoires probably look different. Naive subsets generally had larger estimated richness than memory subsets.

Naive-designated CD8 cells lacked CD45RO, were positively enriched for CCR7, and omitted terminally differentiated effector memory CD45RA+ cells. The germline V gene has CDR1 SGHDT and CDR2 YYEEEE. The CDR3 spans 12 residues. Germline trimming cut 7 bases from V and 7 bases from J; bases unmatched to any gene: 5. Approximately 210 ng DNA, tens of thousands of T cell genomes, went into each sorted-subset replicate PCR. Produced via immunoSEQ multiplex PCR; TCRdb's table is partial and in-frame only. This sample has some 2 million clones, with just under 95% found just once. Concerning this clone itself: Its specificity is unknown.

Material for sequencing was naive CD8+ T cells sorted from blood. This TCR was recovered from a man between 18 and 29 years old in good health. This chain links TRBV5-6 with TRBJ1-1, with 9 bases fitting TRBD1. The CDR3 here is CASEQGAGEAFF. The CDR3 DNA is TGTGCCAGCGAACAGGGGGCGGGTGAAGCTTTCTTT.